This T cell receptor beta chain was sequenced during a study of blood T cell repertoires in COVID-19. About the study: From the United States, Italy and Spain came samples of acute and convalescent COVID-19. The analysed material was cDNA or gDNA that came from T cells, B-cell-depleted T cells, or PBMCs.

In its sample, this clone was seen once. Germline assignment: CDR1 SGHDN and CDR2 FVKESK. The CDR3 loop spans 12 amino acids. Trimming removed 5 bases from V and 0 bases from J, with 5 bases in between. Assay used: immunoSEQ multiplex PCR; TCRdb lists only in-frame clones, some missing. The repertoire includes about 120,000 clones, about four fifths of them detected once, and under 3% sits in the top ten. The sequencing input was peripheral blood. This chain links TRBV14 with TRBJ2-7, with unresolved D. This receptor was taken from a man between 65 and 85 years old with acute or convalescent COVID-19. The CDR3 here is CASSSSSYEQYF. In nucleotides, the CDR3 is TGTGCCAGCAGCTCGAGCTCCTACGAGCAGTACTTC.